This T cell receptor beta chain appears in the sequencing data of a study of a mutant IDH1 vaccine in newly diagnosed glioma. General study findings and limits: The occurrence of vaccine-induced immune responses was seen in more than 85% of patients.

Sequenced by immunoSEQ multiplex PCR; TCRdb stores in-frame clones only, minus some. The table has 25,000 to 30,000 clones, about nine tenths seen once. For this clone: Antigen unknown.

The CDR3 length is 14 residues. V was pared by 1 base and J by 4 bases, with 8 bases between. The germline CDR1 and CDR2 sequences are MGHRA and YSYEKL. The time point was: week 5, during vaccination. Topical imiquimod accompanied each vaccine dose, which consisted of 300 ug of mutant IDH1 20-mer peptide. Sequencing was performed on peripheral blood mononuclear cells (PBMCs), taken from a glioma patient whose treatment included an IDH1 peptide vaccine. The V and J genes are TRBV4-1 and TRBJ1-5, with D uncertain. The clonotype comes from a woman aged 40-49 years with glioma. Some clones in this sample may be carry-over from other donors' samples. This CDR3 is CASSQGTVNQPQHF. Here the CDR3 DNA reads TGCGCCAGCAGCCAAGGTACGGTAAATCAGCCCCAGCATTTT.